The clone carrying this T cell receptor beta chain has only a few counts. This sample was taken from a study of blood T cells in healthy people across ages. Extraction yielded at least 6 micrograms of total RNA per sample. V lost 0 bases to trimming and J lost 3 bases, with 11 bases between them. The CDR3 totals 14 residues. Germline CDR1 DFQATT, CDR2 SNEGSKA (reference sequence). Next came a second PCR, run for about 6 to 11 cycles, which used a sample-barcoded 5' primer along with a J-beta primer mix. TCRdb fed the 5' RACE reads into MiXCR, producing one record per CDR3 protein. The sample contains 600,000 to 850,000 distinct CDR3 sequences, roughly 25% of which appear only once. This sample was also put to use in a study of T cells of mothers and their children. As that study records: Each child gave a few million TCR beta CDR3 reads (each mother, over 9 million). Related mother-child pairs shared slightly more overlap than unrelated pairs, but the difference was non-significant.

The chain joins TRBV20-1 to TRBJ2-5, with D uncertain. Sequencing used blood. The receptor was derived from a boy aged 5-17 years in good health. The CDR3 region is CSARERRGKETQYF. CDR3 nucleotides: TGCAGTGCTAGAGAAAGGCGAGGAAAAGAGACCCAGTACTTC.